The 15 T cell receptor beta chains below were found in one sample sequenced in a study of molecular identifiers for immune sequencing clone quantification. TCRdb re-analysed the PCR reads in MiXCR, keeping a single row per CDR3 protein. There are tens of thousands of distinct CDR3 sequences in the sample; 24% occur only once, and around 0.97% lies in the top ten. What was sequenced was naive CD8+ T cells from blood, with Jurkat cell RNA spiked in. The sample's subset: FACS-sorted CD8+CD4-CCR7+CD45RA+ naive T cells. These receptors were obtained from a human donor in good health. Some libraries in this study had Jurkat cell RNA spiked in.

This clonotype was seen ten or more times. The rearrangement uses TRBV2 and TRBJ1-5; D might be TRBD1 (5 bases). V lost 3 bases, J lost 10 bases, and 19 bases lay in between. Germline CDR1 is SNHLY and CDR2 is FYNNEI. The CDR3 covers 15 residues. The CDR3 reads CASSDGGDGREPQHF. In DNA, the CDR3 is TGTGCCAGCAGTGATGGGGGGGACGGTCGTGAACCCCAGCATTTT.

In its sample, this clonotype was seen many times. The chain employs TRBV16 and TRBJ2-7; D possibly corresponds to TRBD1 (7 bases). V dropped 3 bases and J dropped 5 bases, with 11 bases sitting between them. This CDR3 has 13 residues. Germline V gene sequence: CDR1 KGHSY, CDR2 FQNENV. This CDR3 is CASSQSGGNEQYF. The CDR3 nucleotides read TGTGCCAGCAGCCAGTCAGGGGGGAACGAGCAGTACTTC.

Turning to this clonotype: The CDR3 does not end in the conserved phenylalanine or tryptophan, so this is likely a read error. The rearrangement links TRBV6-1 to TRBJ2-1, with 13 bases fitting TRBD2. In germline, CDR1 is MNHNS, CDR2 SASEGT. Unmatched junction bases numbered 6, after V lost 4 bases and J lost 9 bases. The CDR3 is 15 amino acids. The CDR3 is CASSGTSGRVSEQFL. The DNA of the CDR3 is TGTGCCAGCAGTGGCACTAGCGGGAGGGTTTCTGAGCAGTTCCTC.

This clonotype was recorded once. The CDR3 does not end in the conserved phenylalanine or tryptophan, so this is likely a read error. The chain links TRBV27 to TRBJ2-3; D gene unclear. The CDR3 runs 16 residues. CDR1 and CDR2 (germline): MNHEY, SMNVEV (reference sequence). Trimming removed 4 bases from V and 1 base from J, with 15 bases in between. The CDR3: CASSSPLTTRTDTQYI. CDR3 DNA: TGTGCCAGCAGTTCCCCCCTAACGACTCGCACAGATACGCAGTATATT.

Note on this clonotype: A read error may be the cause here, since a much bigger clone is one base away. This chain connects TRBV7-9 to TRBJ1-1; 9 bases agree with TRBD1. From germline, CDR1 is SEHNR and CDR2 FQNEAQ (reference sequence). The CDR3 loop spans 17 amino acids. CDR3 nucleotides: TGTGCTAGCAGTACGGACAGGGGCCAGCTAAAGCACACTGAAGCTTTCTTT. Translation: CASSTDRGQLKHTEAFF. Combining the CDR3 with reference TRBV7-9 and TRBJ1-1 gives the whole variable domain DTGVSQNPRHKITKRGQNVTFRCDPISEHNRLYWYRQTLGQGPEFLTYFQNEAQLEKSRLLSDRFSAERPKGSFSTLEIQRTEQGDSAMYLCASSTDRGQLKHTEAFFGQGTRLTVV.

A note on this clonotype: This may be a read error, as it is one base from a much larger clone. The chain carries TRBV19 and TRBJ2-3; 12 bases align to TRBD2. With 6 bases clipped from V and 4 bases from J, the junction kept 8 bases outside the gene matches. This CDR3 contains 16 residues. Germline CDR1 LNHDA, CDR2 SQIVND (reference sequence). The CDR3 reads CASSYGLAGSSDTQYF. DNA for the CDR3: TGTGCCAGTAGCTACGGACTAGCGGGGAGCTCAGATACGCAGTATTTT.

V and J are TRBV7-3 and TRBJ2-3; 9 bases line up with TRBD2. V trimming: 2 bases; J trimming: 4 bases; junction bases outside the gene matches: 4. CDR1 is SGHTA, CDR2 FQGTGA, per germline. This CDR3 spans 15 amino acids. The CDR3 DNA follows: TGTGCCAGCAGCTTATTAGCGGGAGTTTCAGATACGCAGTATTTT. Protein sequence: CASSLLAGVSDTQYF.

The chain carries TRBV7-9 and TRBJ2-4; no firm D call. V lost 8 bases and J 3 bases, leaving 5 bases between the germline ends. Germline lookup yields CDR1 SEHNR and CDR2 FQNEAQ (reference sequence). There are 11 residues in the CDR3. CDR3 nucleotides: TGTGCCAGCGTGAGCAAAAACATTCAGTACTTC. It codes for CASVSKNIQYF.

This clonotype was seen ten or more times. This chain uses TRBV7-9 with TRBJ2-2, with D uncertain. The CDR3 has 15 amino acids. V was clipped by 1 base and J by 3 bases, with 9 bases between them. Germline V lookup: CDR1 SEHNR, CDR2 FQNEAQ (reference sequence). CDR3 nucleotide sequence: TGTGCCAGCAGCTTAGTGGCAGGCGACACCGGGGAGCTGTTTTTT. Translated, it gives CASSLVAGDTGELFF. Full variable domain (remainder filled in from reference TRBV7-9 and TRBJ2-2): DTGVSQNPRHKITKRGQNVTFRCDPISEHNRLYWYRQTLGQGPEFLTYFQNEAQLEKSRLLSDRFSAERPKGSFSTLEIQRTEQGDSAMYLCASSLVAGDTGELFFGEGSRLTVL.

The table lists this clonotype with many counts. CDR3 nucleotides: TGTGCCAGCACCGCAGATGGCTACGAGCAGTACTTC. Translation gives CASTADGYEQYF. The chain couples TRBV5-6 to TRBJ2-7; D gene uncertain. In germline, CDR1 is SGHDT, CDR2 YYEEEE. The CDR3 consists of 12 residues. Trimming shortened V by 6 bases and J by 3 bases, and 10 bases separated the two germline ends. Based on the CDR3 plus reference TRBV5-6 and TRBJ2-7, the full variable domain is DAGVTQSPTHLIKTRGQQVTLRCSPKSGHDTVSWYQQALGQGPQFIFQYYEEEERQRGNFPDRFSGHQFPNYSSELNVNALLLGDSALYLCASTADGYEQYFGPGTRLTVT.

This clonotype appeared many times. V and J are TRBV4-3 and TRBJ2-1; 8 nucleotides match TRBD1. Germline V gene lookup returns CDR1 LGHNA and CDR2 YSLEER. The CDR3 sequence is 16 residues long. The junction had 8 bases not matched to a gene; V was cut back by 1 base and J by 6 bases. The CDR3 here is CASSQGSQGAVNEQFF. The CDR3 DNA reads TGCGCCAGCAGCCAAGGATCGCAGGGGGCCGTCAATGAGCAGTTCTTC.

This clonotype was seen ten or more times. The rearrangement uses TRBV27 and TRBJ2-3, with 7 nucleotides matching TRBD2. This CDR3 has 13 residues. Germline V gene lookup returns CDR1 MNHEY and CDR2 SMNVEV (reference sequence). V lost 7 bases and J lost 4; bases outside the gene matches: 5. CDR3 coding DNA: TGTGCCAGCAAGGGCGGGAGATCAGATACGCAGTATTTT. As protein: CASKGGRSDTQYF.

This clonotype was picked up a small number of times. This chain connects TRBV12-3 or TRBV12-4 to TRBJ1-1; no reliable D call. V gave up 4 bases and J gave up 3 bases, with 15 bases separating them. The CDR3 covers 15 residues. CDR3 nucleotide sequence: TGTGCCAGCAGTTACGGGGTTTTTTTCGACACTGAAGCTTTCTTT. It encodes CASSYGVFFDTEAFF.

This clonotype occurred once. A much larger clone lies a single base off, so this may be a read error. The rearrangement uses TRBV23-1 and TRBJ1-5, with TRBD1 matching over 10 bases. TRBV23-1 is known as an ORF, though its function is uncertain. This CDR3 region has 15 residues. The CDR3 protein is CASSPGQGTNRPQHF. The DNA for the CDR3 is TGCGCCAGCAGTCCGGGACAGGGGACGAATCGGCCCCAGCATTTT.

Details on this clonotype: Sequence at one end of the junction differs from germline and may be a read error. The chain's CDR3 is CAASDPLSDEQFF. CDR3 coding DNA: TGTGCCGCCAGTGATCCGTTGAGCGATGAGCAGTTCTTC. The chain has TRBV24-1 and TRBJ2-1; D remains unclear. The CDR3 is 13 residues long. The germline V gene encodes CDR1 KGHDR and CDR2 SFDVKD.